The 12 T cell receptor beta chains presented below share a single source sample, sequenced in a study of OX40 agonist ivuxolimab in advanced cancers. This table comes from immunoSEQ multiplex PCR, and its TCRdb copy is limited to in-frame clones, with some not included. The data show 90,000 to 150,000 clones, 80% to 90% seen once. The sample consisted of CD4+ or CD8+ T cells sorted from blood, taken in a trial of the OX40 agonist ivuxolimab. All receptors derive from an adult with an advanced solid tumor such as melanoma, head and neck, liver or kidney cancer.

The gene calls are TRBV4-2 and TRBJ1-5; no firm D call. The CDR3 loop spans 14 amino acids. The germline V gene encodes CDR1 LGHNA and CDR2 YNFKEQ. Trimming took 0 bases from V and 3 from J, leaving 6 bases between them. Here the CDR3 reads CASSQDPSNQPQHF. The CDR3 bases are TGTGCCAGCAGCCAAGATCCCTCCAATCAGCCCCAGCATTTT.

DNA for the CDR3: TGTGCCAGCAGTTCCCCTCCCGAAAACACTGAAGCTTTCTTT. Translated: CASSSPPENTEAFF. V is TRBV6-5 and J is TRBJ1-1; D unclear. The CDR3 loop spans 14 amino acids. Germline V lookup: CDR1 MNHEY, CDR2 SVGAGI. V lost 4 bases, J lost 2 bases, and 11 bases lay in between.

The chain links TRBV7-6 to TRBJ2-1, with 7 bases aligning to TRBD2. Germline V gene data show CDR1 as SGHVS and CDR2 as FNYEAQ. CDR3 length equals 14 residues. Trimming at V came to 1 base and at J to 4 bases, leaving 1 base not matched to a gene. The CDR3 nucleotides are TGTGCCAGCAGCTTAGGGGAGGGATACAATGAGCAGTTCTTC. The encoded protein is CASSLGEGYNEQFF. Filled out from reference TRBV7-6 and TRBJ2-1, the complete variable domain reads GAGVSQSPRYKVTKRGQDVALRCDPISGHVSLYWYRQALGQGPEFLTYFNYEAQQDKSGLPNDRFSAERPEGSISTLTIQRTEQRDSAMYRCASSLGEGYNEQFFGPGTRLTVL.

CDR3 loop: CAWRQSSSQPQHF. CDR3 nucleotide sequence: TGTGCCTGGAGACAGTCGTCTAGTCAGCCCCAGCATTTT. V usage is TRBV30 and J usage is TRBJ1-5, with D hard to call. Germline CDR1 and CDR2: GTSNPN and SVGIG (reference sequence). The CDR3 is made up of 13 amino acids. V was clipped by 3 bases and J by 6 bases, with 12 bases between them.

J is TRBJ2-1 and V is TRBV5-4; 7 bases map to TRBD1. This CDR3 is built from 14 residues. With V trimmed by 7 bases and J by 6 bases, 10 bases remained unmatched. Per germline, CDR1 SGHNT and CDR2 YYREEE (reference sequence). The CDR3 spells CASQSKGQFNEQFF. CDR3 DNA sequence: TGTGCCAGCCAATCTAAGGGACAGTTCAATGAGCAGTTCTTC.

The genes are TRBV30 and TRBJ1-4; tentative D call: TRBD1 (5 bases). This CDR3 spans 14 amino acids. In germline, CDR1 is GTSNPN, CDR2 SVGIG (reference sequence). The ends were cut back, 4 bases at V and 8 bases at J, with 17 bases in the middle. The CDR3 region has the DNA TGTGCCTGGAACCGGGACCGGGCCAAAGAAAAACTGTTTTTT. Its protein is CAWNRDRAKEKLFF.

J is TRBJ1-5 and V is TRBV5-1, with 9 bases matching TRBD1. CDR3 length: 14 amino acids. V lost 4 bases to trimming and J lost 5 bases; unmatched junction nucleotides: 4. Germline V CDR1 and CDR2: SGHRS, YFSETQ. CDR3 nucleotides: TGCGCCAGCAGCCCCGGGACAGGGTATCAGCCCCAGCATTTT. It translates to CASSPGTGYQPQHF.

This chain links TRBV10-3 with TRBJ2-5; D perhaps matches TRBD1 (7 bases). Germline V CDR1 and CDR2: ENHRY, SYGVKD. Trimming cost V 10 bases and J 2 bases, with 11 bases left between them. CDR3 size: 12 residues. The CDR3 sequence is CASSGGQETQYF. Here the CDR3 DNA reads TGTGCCAGCTCAGGGGGGCAAGAGACCCAGTACTTC.

CDR3 region: CASNTGRLGNEQFF. In DNA form, the CDR3 reads TGTGCCAGCAATACGGGCAGACTAGGAAATGAGCAGTTCTTC. The genes are TRBV2 and TRBJ2-1, with D perhaps matching TRBD2 (6 bases). Germline V CDR1 and CDR2: SNHLY, FYNNEI. This CDR3 region has 14 residues. Trimming shortened V by 7 bases and J by 7 bases, and 17 bases separated the two germline ends.

Only a few counts were recorded for this clone. The chain carries TRBV19 and TRBJ2-3; 14 positions match TRBD2. The CDR3 is 16 residues long. Germline V gives CDR1 LNHDA, CDR2 SQIVND (reference sequence). Trimming took 5 bases from V and 7 from J; bases not matched to a gene: 8. The CDR3, as DNA: TGTGCCAGTAGTGAGACTAGCGGGGGGGCCCGTCATACGCAGTATTTT. Protein: CASSETSGGARHTQYF. Full variable domain (remainder filled in from reference TRBV19 and TRBJ2-3): DGGITQSPKYLFRKEGQNVTLSCEQNLNHDAMYWYRQDPGQGLRLIYYSQIVNDFQKGDIAEGYSVSREKKESFPLTVTSAQKNPTAFYLCASSETSGGARHTQYFGPGTRLTVL.

This clone was detected a few times. The CDR3 here is CASSLDLGLFGTQYF. CDR3 bases: TGTGCCAGCAGCCTCGACCTGGGACTATTTGGAACGCAGTATTTT. The V gene is TRBV9, the J gene TRBJ2-3; TRBD2 matches 7 bases. This CDR3 region has 15 residues. Trimming removed 4 bases from V and 9 bases from J; junction bases left unmatched: 14. Germline CDR1 SGDLS, CDR2 YYNGEE.

CDR3 DNA: TGTGCCAGCAGCCGCGGGGCAGTGGGGGAGCAGTACTTC. Its protein is CASSRGAVGEQYF. V is TRBV14 and J is TRBJ2-7, with D possibly being TRBD2 (6 bases). Trimming removed 4 bases at V and 7 bases at J, with 14 bases between. CDR1 is SGHDN, CDR2 FVKESK, per germline. This CDR3 region has 13 residues.